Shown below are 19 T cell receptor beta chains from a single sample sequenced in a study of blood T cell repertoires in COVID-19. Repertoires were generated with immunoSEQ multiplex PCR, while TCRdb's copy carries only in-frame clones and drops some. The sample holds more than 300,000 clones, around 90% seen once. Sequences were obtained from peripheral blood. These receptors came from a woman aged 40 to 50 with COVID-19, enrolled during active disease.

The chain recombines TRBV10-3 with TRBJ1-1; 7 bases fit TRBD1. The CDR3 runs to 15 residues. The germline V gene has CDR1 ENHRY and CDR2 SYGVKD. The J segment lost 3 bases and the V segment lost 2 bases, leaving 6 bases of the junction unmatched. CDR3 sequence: CAISEGDSWDTEAFF. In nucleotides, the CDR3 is TGTGCCATCAGTGAGGGGGACAGCTGGGACACTGAAGCTTTCTTT.

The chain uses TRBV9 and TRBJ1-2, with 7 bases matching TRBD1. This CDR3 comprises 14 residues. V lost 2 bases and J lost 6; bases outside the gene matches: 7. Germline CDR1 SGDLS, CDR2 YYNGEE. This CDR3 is CASSVAGGSDGYTF. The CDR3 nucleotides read TGTGCCAGCAGCGTTGCAGGGGGGTCAGATGGCTACACCTTC.

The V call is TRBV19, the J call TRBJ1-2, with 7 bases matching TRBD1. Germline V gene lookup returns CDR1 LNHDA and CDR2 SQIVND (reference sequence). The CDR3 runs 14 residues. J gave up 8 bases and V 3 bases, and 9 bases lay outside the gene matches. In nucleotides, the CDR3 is TGTGCCAGTAGTATTTCGACAGGGCGAATCGGCTACACCTTC. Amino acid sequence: CASSISTGRIGYTF.

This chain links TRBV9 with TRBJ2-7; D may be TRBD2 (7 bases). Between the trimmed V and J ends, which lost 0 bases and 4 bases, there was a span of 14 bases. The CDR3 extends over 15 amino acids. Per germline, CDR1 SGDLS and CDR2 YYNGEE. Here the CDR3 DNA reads TGTGCCAGCAGCGTAGGTCCGGGGGGCTCTTACGAGCAGTACTTC. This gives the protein CASSVGPGGSYEQYF. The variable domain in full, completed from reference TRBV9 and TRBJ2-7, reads DSGVTQTPKHLITATGQRVTLRCSPRSGDLSVYWYQQSLDQGLQFLIQYYNGEERAKGNILERFSAQQFPDLHSELNLSSLELGDSALYFCASSVGPGGSYEQYFGPGTRLTVT.

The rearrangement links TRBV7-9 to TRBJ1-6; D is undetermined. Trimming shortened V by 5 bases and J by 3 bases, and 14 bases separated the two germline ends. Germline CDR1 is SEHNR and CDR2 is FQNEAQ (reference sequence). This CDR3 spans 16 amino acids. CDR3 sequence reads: CASSPAGIGYNSPLHF. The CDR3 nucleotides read TGTGCCAGCAGCCCAGCGGGGATCGGCTATAATTCACCCCTCCACTTT.

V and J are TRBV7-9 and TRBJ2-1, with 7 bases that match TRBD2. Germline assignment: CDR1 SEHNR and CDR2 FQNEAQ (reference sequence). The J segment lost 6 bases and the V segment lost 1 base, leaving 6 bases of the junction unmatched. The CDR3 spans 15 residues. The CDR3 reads CASSLEGGSINEQFF. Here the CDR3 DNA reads TGTGCCAGCAGCTTAGAGGGCGGGAGTATCAATGAGCAGTTCTTC.

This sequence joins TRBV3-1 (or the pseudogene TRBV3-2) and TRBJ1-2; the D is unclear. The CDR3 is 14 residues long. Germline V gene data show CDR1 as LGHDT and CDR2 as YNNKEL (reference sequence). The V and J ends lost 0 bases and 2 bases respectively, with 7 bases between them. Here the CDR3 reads CASSQDWQNYGYTF. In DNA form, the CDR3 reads TGTGCCAGCAGCCAAGATTGGCAGAACTATGGCTACACCTTC.

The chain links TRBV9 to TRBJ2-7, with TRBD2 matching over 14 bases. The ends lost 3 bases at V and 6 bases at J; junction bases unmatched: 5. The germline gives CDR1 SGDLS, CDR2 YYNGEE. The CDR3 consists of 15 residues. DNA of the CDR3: TGTGCCAGCAGCGCAGGGACTAGCGGGAGCAGCGAGCAGTACTTC. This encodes CASSAGTSGSSEQYF. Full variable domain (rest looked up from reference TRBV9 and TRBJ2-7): DSGVTQTPKHLITATGQRVTLRCSPRSGDLSVYWYQQSLDQGLQFLIQYYNGEERAKGNILERFSAQQFPDLHSELNLSSLELGDSALYFCASSAGTSGSSEQYFGPGTRLTVT.

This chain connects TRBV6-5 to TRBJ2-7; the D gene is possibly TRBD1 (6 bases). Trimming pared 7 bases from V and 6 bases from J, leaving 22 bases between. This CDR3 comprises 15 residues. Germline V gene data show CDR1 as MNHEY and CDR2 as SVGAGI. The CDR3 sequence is CASNIIVGATAEQYF. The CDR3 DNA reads TGTGCCAGCAATATCATAGTGGGGGCGACCGCCGAGCAGTACTTC.

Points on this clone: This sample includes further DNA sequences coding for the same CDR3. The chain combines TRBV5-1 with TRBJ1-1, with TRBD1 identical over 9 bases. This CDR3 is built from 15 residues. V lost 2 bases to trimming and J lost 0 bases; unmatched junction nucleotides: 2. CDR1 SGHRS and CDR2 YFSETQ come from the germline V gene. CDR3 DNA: TGCGCCAGCAGCTTTACAGGGGGCATGAACACTGAAGCTTTCTTT. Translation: CASSFTGGMNTEAFF.

The CDR3: CASSFEAMNTEAFF. CDR3 in DNA: TGTGCCAGCAGTTTTGAGGCCATGAACACTGAAGCTTTCTTT. J is TRBJ1-1 and V is TRBV27; D not resolved. The CDR3 has 14 residues. Per germline, CDR1 MNHEY and CDR2 SMNVEV (reference sequence). The germline V and J ends were trimmed by 3 bases and 0 bases, with 8 bases remaining between them.

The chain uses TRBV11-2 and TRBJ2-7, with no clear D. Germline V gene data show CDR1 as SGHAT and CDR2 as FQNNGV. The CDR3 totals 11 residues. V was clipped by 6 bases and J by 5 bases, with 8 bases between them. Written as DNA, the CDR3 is TGTGCCAGCAGTTCGGTCGACGAGCAGTACTTC. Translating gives CASSSVDEQYF.

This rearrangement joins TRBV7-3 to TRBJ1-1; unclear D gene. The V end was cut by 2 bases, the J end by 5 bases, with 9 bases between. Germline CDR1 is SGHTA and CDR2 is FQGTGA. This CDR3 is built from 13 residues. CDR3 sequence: CASSLQVFTEAFF. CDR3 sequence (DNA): TGTGCCAGCAGCTTACAGGTCTTTACTGAAGCTTTCTTT.

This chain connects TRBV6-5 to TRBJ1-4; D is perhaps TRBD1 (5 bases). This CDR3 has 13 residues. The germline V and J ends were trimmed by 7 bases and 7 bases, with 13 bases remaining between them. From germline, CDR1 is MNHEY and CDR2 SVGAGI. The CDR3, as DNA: TGTGCCAGCAACAGGCAGGAAGTTGAAAAACTGTTTTTT. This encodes CASNRQEVEKLFF.

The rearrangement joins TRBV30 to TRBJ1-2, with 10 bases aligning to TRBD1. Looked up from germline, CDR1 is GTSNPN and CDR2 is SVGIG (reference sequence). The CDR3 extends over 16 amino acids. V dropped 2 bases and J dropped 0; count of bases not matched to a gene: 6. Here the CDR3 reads CAWSLTGTGANYGYTF. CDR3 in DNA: TGTGCCTGGAGTCTAACCGGGACAGGGGCTAACTATGGCTACACCTTC.

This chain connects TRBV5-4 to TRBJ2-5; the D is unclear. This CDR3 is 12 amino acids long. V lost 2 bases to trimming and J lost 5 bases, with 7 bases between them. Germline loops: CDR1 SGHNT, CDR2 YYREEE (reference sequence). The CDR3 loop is CASSFGSETQYF. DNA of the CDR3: TGTGCCAGCAGCTTCGGGTCTGAGACCCAGTACTTC.

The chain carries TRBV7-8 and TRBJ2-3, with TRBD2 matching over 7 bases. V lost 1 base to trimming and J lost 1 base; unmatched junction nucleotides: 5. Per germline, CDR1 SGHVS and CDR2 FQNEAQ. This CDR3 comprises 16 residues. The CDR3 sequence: CASSLDLAGGTDTQYF. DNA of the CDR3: TGTGCCAGCAGCTTAGACTTGGCGGGGGGCACAGATACGCAGTATTTT. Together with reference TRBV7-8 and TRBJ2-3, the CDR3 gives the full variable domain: GAGVSQSPRYKVAKRGQDVALRCDPISGHVSLFWYQQALGQGPEFLTYFQNEAQLDKSGLPSDRFFAERPEGSVSTLKIQRTQQEDSAVYLCASSLDLAGGTDTQYFGPGTRLTVL.

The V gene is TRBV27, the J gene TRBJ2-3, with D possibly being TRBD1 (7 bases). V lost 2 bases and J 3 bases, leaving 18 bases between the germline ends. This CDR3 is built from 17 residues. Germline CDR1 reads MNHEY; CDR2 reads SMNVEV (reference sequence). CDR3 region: CASSLPRGGGRTDTQYF. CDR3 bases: TGTGCCAGCAGTTTACCTCGTGGAGGGGGCAGGACAGATACGCAGTATTTT.

The CDR3 region is CASSIQTGGTEAFF. Written as DNA, the CDR3 is TGTGCCAGTAGTATCCAGACAGGGGGCACTGAAGCTTTCTTT. The chain links TRBV19 to TRBJ1-1; TRBD1 matches at 9 bases. Germline V gives CDR1 LNHDA, CDR2 SQIVND (reference sequence). The CDR3 loop spans 14 amino acids. The V gene end was trimmed by 3 bases and the J gene end by 4 bases; junction bases not matched to a gene: 3.